This passage covers 21 T cell receptor beta chains from one sample sequenced in a study of blood T cell repertoires in COVID-19. The assay was immunoSEQ multiplex PCR, and TCRdb's table has in-frame clones only and misses some. This sample yields 25,000 to 35,000 clones, of which roughly nine tenths are seen a single time; approximately 16% belongs to the top ten. The sample taken for sequencing was peripheral blood. Receptors were obtained from a human donor with active COVID-19. The donor label of this sample is uncertain.

The chain carries TRBV6-2 or TRBV6-3 and TRBJ1-2, with D tentatively TRBD1 (5 bases). The CDR3 has 17 amino acids. Trimming stripped 2 bases from V and 2 bases from J, with 18 bases between. The germline V gene encodes CDR1 MNHEY and CDR2 SVGEGT. The CDR3 protein is CASSYGQGATLNYGYTF. The CDR3 DNA sequence: TGTGCCAGCAGTTACGGGCAGGGTGCAACTCTAAACTATGGCTACACCTTC.

CDR3 region: CASSYRRGSRYEQYF. CDR3 DNA sequence: TGTGCCAGCAGTTACCGGCGCGGGAGTCGGTACGAGCAGTACTTC. The V and J genes are TRBV6-5 and TRBJ2-7, with TRBD2 identical over 7 bases. The V gene end was trimmed by 2 bases and the J gene end by 4 bases; junction bases not matched to a gene: 8. The CDR3 is 15 residues long. Germline V gives CDR1 MNHEY, CDR2 SVGAGI.

The chain couples TRBV19 to TRBJ2-4; D is possibly TRBD1 (5 bases). Looked up from germline, CDR1 is LNHDA and CDR2 is SQIVND (reference sequence). V was clipped by 5 bases and J by 12 bases, with 20 bases between them. CDR3 length equals 14 residues. CDR3 region: CASSSRHPPQGQYF. CDR3 bases: TGTGCCAGTAGTTCCAGACACCCGCCCCAGGGTCAGTACTTC.

This chain joins TRBV10-3 and TRBJ2-7, with TRBD2 matching 12 bases. The V and J ends lost 6 bases and 6 bases, in that order; junction bases with no gene match: 6. Germline CDR1 reads ENHRY; CDR2 reads SYGVKD. This CDR3 has 14 residues. CDR3 region: CAIRSGLAGSEQYF. In DNA, the CDR3 is TGTGCCATCAGATCGGGACTAGCGGGTTCCGAGCAGTACTTC.

The sample holds one count of this clone. This chain connects TRBV7-9 to TRBJ1-2; 8 nucleotides align to TRBD1. The CDR3 extends over 16 amino acids. V shed 3 bases, J shed 6 bases, and the junction held 12 bases outside the gene matches. CDR1 is SEHNR and CDR2 is FQNEAQ in the germline V gene (reference sequence). As DNA, the CDR3 is TGTGCCAGCAGCTTGGGTACAGGGGGAGTTTTGGATGGCTACACCTTC. This gives the protein CASSLGTGGVLDGYTF.

This sequence joins TRBV7-9 and TRBJ1-1; D is unclear. Germline V CDR1 and CDR2: SEHNR, FQNEAQ (reference sequence). The CDR3 has 11 amino acids. V was clipped by 6 bases and J by 5 bases, with 7 bases between them. CDR3 DNA sequence: TGTGCCAGCAGTGAGGGAACTGAAGCTTTCTTT. As protein: CASSEGTEAFF.

The V gene is TRBV5-1, the J gene TRBJ2-7; 12 bases agree with TRBD2. CDR1 SGHRS and CDR2 YFSETQ come from the germline V gene. The J segment lost 2 bases and the V segment lost 4 bases, leaving 4 bases of the junction unmatched. This CDR3 region has 15 residues. Written as DNA, the CDR3 is TGCGCCAGCAGCCCGGGACTAGCGGGCACCTACGAGCAGTACTTC. It specifies CASSPGLAGTYEQYF.

This clone came up once. The chain uses TRBV29-1 and TRBJ1-2, with a possible D match to TRBD1 (6 bases). V was trimmed by 3 bases and J by 3 bases, leaving 11 bases between them. The CDR3 runs 13 residues. Germline V gene lookup returns CDR1 SQVTM and CDR2 ANQGSEA. CDR3: CSVEVRGDYGYTF. CDR3 DNA: TGCAGCGTTGAGGTCAGGGGAGACTATGGCTACACCTTC.

V is TRBV19 and J is TRBJ1-5; D unresolved. The CDR3 covers 14 residues. Germline V CDR1 and CDR2: LNHDA, SQIVND (reference sequence). Trimming pared 3 bases from V and 4 bases from J, leaving 10 bases between. CDR3 residues: CASSMARSNQPQHF. Written as DNA, the CDR3 is TGTGCCAGTAGTATGGCACGTTCTAATCAGCCCCAGCATTTT.

In this sample, this clone is medium-sized (0.01 to 0.1%). The chain couples TRBV28 to TRBJ2-7; D is possibly TRBD2 (6 bases). Germline loops: CDR1 MDHEN, CDR2 SYDVKM. The CDR3 is 12 residues long. V was trimmed by 3 bases and J by 6 bases, leaving 9 bases between them. CDR3 amino acids: CASSFMGGEQYF. DNA of the CDR3: TGTGCCAGCAGTTTTATGGGGGGCGAGCAGTACTTC.

The chain combines TRBV5-4 with TRBJ2-5; 7 bases are shared with TRBD2. This CDR3 contains 14 residues. The ends lost 3 bases at V and 4 bases at J; junction bases unmatched: 6. Germline-derived CDR1 and CDR2 are SGHNT and YYREEE (reference sequence). Here the CDR3 DNA reads TGTGCCAGCAGCTGGGAGGGACTTAGAGAGACCCAGTACTTC. Translating it yields CASSWEGLRETQYF.

This sequence joins TRBV7-9 and TRBJ2-5; D call uncertain. The CDR3 covers 13 residues. Germline CDR1 is SEHNR and CDR2 is FQNEAQ (reference sequence). V lost 2 bases and J 1 base, leaving 5 bases between the germline ends. The CDR3 loop is CASSLNRQETQYF. For the CDR3, the DNA is TGTGCCAGCAGCTTAAATCGCCAAGAGACCCAGTACTTC.

The chain recombines TRBV19 with TRBJ1-1; D not resolved. Trimming removed 9 bases at V and 5 bases at J, with 13 bases between. This CDR3 is 12 amino acids long. From germline, CDR1 is LNHDA and CDR2 SQIVND (reference sequence). The CDR3, as DNA: TGTGCCAGCCATCGTCGAGGTACTGAAGCTTTCTTT. Its translation: CASHRRGTEAFF.

CDR3 in amino acids: CASSPYTSGGSYNEQFF. The CDR3 DNA is TGTGCCAGCTCACCATATACTAGCGGGGGCTCCTACAATGAGCAGTTCTTC. The chain couples TRBV18 to TRBJ2-1; 11 bases are shared with TRBD2. Trimming at V came to 2 bases and at J to 0 bases, leaving 3 bases not matched to a gene. CDR3 length: 17 amino acids. Germline values: CDR1 KGHSH, CDR2 LQKENI.

The V gene is TRBV6-1, the J gene TRBJ2-4; TRBD1 is a possible D gene (6 bases). CDR3 length equals 15 residues. The V and J ends lost 3 bases and 1 base respectively, with 10 bases between them. CDR1 is MNHNS, CDR2 SASEGT, per germline. CDR3 sequence: CASSDWQGAKNIQYF. The DNA for the CDR3 is TGTGCCAGCAGTGATTGGCAGGGGGCCAAAAACATTCAGTACTTC.

The sample holds a few counts of this clone. The chain links TRBV19 to TRBJ2-7, with unresolved D. V lost 5 bases to trimming and J lost 0 bases, with 17 bases between them. The length of the CDR3 is 16 residues. The germline V gene encodes CDR1 LNHDA and CDR2 SQIVND (reference sequence). In nucleotides, the CDR3 is TGTGCCAGTAGTCCTGGAATGGCAGGAAGCTCCTACGAGCAGTACTTC. It codes for CASSPGMAGSSYEQYF.

The V call is TRBV6-5, the J call TRBJ2-7; a weak D match, TRBD2 (5 bases). V dropped 2 bases and J dropped 6 bases, with 11 bases sitting between them. This CDR3 contains 13 residues. CDR1 and CDR2 (germline): MNHEY, SVGAGI. CDR3 DNA: TGTGCCAGCAGTTACCCGGGGTTTATCGAGCAGTACTTC. Translation gives CASSYPGFIEQYF.

V gene TRBV5-1 combines with J gene TRBJ2-7, with D tentatively TRBD2 (7 bases). V lost 6 bases and J lost 0, with 19 bases in between. Germline values: CDR1 SGHRS, CDR2 YFSETQ. CDR3 length: 16 residues. This chain's CDR3 is CASTRGADPFSYEQYF. In DNA form, the CDR3 reads TGCGCCAGCACCCGGGGGGCGGACCCCTTCTCCTACGAGCAGTACTTC.

J is TRBJ2-5 and V is TRBV12-3 or TRBV12-4, with D maybe TRBD2 (6 bases). The CDR3 sequence is 11 residues long. The V end was cut by 8 bases, the J end by 5 bases, with 9 bases between. CDR3 protein: CASSAGETQYF. In DNA form, the CDR3 reads TGTGCCAGCTCGGCGGGGGAGACCCAGTACTTC.

V and J are TRBV4-2 and TRBJ2-5; 16 bases align to TRBD2. CDR3 length: 19 amino acids. The junction had 12 bases not matched to a gene; V was cut back by 3 bases and J by 5 bases. Germline values: CDR1 LGHNA, CDR2 YNFKEQ. Written as DNA, the CDR3 is TGTGCCAGCAGCCAGGGGGGGACTAGCGGGAGGGCCGTGAGGGAGACCCAGTACTTC. Amino acids: CASSQGGTSGRAVRETQYF.

This rearrangement joins TRBV19 to TRBJ1-1, with TRBD1 identical over 8 bases. Germline V gene lookup returns CDR1 LNHDA and CDR2 SQIVND (reference sequence). CDR3 size: 17 residues. J was trimmed by 0 bases and V by 4 bases; bases with no gene match: 10. CDR3 loop: CASSTRQGSVMNTEAFF. The CDR3 DNA is TGTGCCAGTAGTACCCGACAGGGGTCTGTCATGAACACTGAAGCTTTCTTT.